This is a list of T cell receptor beta chains from one sample in a study of CD8+ T cells in alopecia areata. Method: immunoSEQ multiplex PCR; TCRdb's copy keeps in-frame clones and lacks some. The data contain 170,000 or so clones, more than 60% of them singletons. This sample comprised CD4+ T cells sorted from blood, obtained at week 0. Receptors originate from a human donor with alopecia areata. Both conserved end residues are part of each CDR3. D genes are given only for firm matches. Part of the rows lack a size; the others show once, few, many or a class for expanded clones.

CDR3nt: TGTGCCTGGCAGGACAGGGGGTTTGGAAGCAATCAGCCCCAGCATTTT; CDR3aa: CAWQDRGFGSNQPQHF; abundance: -; d_gene: TRBD1; j_gene: TRBJ1-5; v_gene: TRBV30
CDR3nt: TGCGCCAGCAGCCAAACAGGGATGAACACTGAAGCTTTCTTT; CDR3aa: CASSQTGMNTEAFF; abundance: -; d_gene: -; j_gene: TRBJ1-1; v_gene: TRBV4-1
CDR3nt: TGTGCCAGCAGCTTAGTTTCGGGGAATGGAGATACGCAGTATTTT; CDR3aa: CASSLVSGNGDTQYF; abundance: few; d_gene: -; j_gene: TRBJ2-3; v_gene: TRBV11-2
CDR3nt: TGTGCCAGCAGCTTAGTCCTGATCTACGAGCAGTACTTC; CDR3aa: CASSLVLIYEQYF; abundance: -; d_gene: -; j_gene: TRBJ2-7; v_gene: TRBV11-2
CDR3nt: TGTGCCTGGATGGGAGGGAACACTGAAGCTTTCTTT; CDR3aa: CAWMGGNTEAFF; abundance: -; d_gene: -; j_gene: TRBJ1-1; v_gene: TRBV30
CDR3nt: TGCAGCGTTGGCGAGAGCTCCTACAATGAGCAGTTCTTC; CDR3aa: CSVGESSYNEQFF; abundance: few; d_gene: -; j_gene: TRBJ2-1; v_gene: TRBV29-1
CDR3nt: TGTGCCAGCAACAGGGGGACAGGAACTGAAGCTTTCTTT; CDR3aa: CASNRGTGTEAFF; abundance: few; d_gene: TRBD1; j_gene: TRBJ1-1; v_gene: TRBV13
CDR3nt: TGTGCCAGCAGCTCACAAGTAGTAGCGGGGAAACAAGAGACCCAGTACTTC; CDR3aa: CASSSQVVAGKQETQYF; abundance: -; d_gene: TRBD2; j_gene: TRBJ2-5; v_gene: TRBV11-2
CDR3nt: TGCGCCAGCAGCCCTAGCGGGGTGCCGGGCAATGAGCAGTTCTTC; CDR3aa: CASSPSGVPGNEQFF; abundance: once; d_gene: TRBD2; j_gene: TRBJ2-1; v_gene: TRBV5-1
CDR3nt: TGTGCCAGCAGTTTACGGGCGGATACGCAGTATTTT; CDR3aa: CASSLRADTQYF; abundance: -; d_gene: -; j_gene: TRBJ2-3; v_gene: TRBV28
CDR3nt: TGCGCCAGCAGCCACGATACAAGGGCCAGATGCAATCAGCCCCAGCATTTT; CDR3aa: CASSHDTRARCNQPQHF; abundance: -; d_gene: -; j_gene: TRBJ1-5; v_gene: TRBV4-1
CDR3nt: TGTGCCAGCAGCGTATTGGGCGGTTCCCTCCACTTT; CDR3aa: CASSVLGGSLHF; abundance: few; d_gene: -; j_gene: TRBJ1-6; v_gene: TRBV9
CDR3nt: TGTGCCAGCAGCCCCTCAGGGGGCCTCGGCTATGGCTACACCTTC; CDR3aa: CASSPSGGLGYGYTF; abundance: -; d_gene: TRBD1; j_gene: TRBJ1-2; v_gene: TRBV5-4
CDR3nt: TGTGCCAGCAGCCCTACAGGGGGCGCCGAGGATACGCAGTATTTT; CDR3aa: CASSPTGGAEDTQYF; abundance: -; d_gene: TRBD1; j_gene: TRBJ2-3; v_gene: TRBV7-9
CDR3nt: TGTGCCTGGGGGAGGTCGGGGCTCGAAAGGAGACTGTTTTTT; CDR3aa: CAWGRSGLERRLFF; abundance: -; d_gene: -; j_gene: TRBJ1-4; v_gene: TRBV30
CDR3nt: TGTGCCAGCCTCAGGGCCTACGAGCAGTACTTC; CDR3aa: CASLRAYEQYF; abundance: few; d_gene: -; j_gene: TRBJ2-7; v_gene: TRBV5-6
CDR3nt: TGTGCCAGCAGTGAATCTGATGGACAGTCTTCACCCCTCCACTTT; CDR3aa: CASSESDGQSSPLHF; abundance: -; d_gene: -; j_gene: TRBJ1-6; v_gene: TRBV25-1
CDR3nt: TGTGCCAGCAGCTTGGGACGTCCGGGGTTGAACACTGAAGCTTTCTTT; CDR3aa: CASSLGRPGLNTEAFF; abundance: -; d_gene: -; j_gene: TRBJ1-1; v_gene: TRBV5-6
CDR3nt: TGTGCCAGCAGCCCAGCGGGGGGGAGCACAGATACGCAGTATTTT; CDR3aa: CASSPAGGSTDTQYF; abundance: once; d_gene: TRBD2; j_gene: TRBJ2-3; v_gene: TRBV11-2
CDR3nt: TGTGCCAGCAGCCTGGTAACAGATACGCAGTATTTT; CDR3aa: CASSLVTDTQYF; abundance: few; d_gene: -; j_gene: TRBJ2-3; v_gene: TRBV6-1
CDR3nt: TGCGCCAGCAGCCCAGGACAGGGATTCGACGAGCAGTACTTC; CDR3aa: CASSPGQGFDEQYF; abundance: few; d_gene: TRBD1; j_gene: TRBJ2-7; v_gene: TRBV5-1
CDR3nt: TGTGCCTGGACGTTGGCAGGGAAAGAGACCCAGTACTTC; CDR3aa: CAWTLAGKETQYF; abundance: -; d_gene: -; j_gene: TRBJ2-5; v_gene: TRBV30
CDR3nt: TGTGCCTGGGTGACGGGACAGTCTAATTCACCCCTCCACTTT; CDR3aa: CAWVTGQSNSPLHF; abundance: -; d_gene: TRBD1; j_gene: TRBJ1-6; v_gene: TRBV30
CDR3nt: TGCAGCGTTGCGGGCAGGGCCACAGATACGCAGTATTTT; CDR3aa: CSVAGRATDTQYF; abundance: -; d_gene: -; j_gene: TRBJ2-3; v_gene: TRBV29-1
CDR3nt: TGTGCCAGCAGCCACAACCCGGGGTCCTACGAGCAGTACTTC; CDR3aa: CASSHNPGSYEQYF; abundance: -; d_gene: -; j_gene: TRBJ2-7; v_gene: TRBV27
CDR3nt: TGCGCCAGCAGCTTGGACAGGAACGATTACGAGCAGTACTTC; CDR3aa: CASSLDRNDYEQYF; abundance: -; d_gene: -; j_gene: TRBJ2-7; v_gene: TRBV5-1
CDR3nt: TGCGCCAGCAGCTTGACCCTACAGGCTAACTATGGCTACACCTTC; CDR3aa: CASSLTLQANYGYTF; abundance: -; d_gene: -; j_gene: TRBJ1-2; v_gene: TRBV5-1
CDR3nt: TGTGCCAGCAGCTCCAGGGATACGCAGTATTTT; CDR3aa: CASSSRDTQYF; abundance: -; d_gene: -; j_gene: TRBJ2-3; v_gene: TRBV5-6
CDR3nt: TGTGCCAGCAGCGTTACTAGCGGGGGGAGCCATGAGCAGTTCTTC; CDR3aa: CASSVTSGGSHEQFF; abundance: -; d_gene: TRBD2; j_gene: TRBJ2-1; v_gene: TRBV9
CDR3nt: TGTGCTAGTGGAGGTGATCCCTACGAGCAGTACTTC; CDR3aa: CASGGDPYEQYF; abundance: few; d_gene: -; j_gene: TRBJ2-7; v_gene: TRBV12-5
CDR3nt: TGCAGCGTTATGGGGGGACGTGGCCAAGAGACCCAGTACTTC; CDR3aa: CSVMGGRGQETQYF; abundance: -; d_gene: -; j_gene: TRBJ2-5; v_gene: TRBV29-1
CDR3nt: TGCGCCAGCAGCTCTTCGGGGACAGAAAAGTTCTTC; CDR3aa: CASSSSGTEKFF; abundance: -; d_gene: TRBD1; j_gene: TRBJ2-1; v_gene: TRBV4-3
CDR3nt: TGCGCCAGCAGCCAAGATCTCCGTGGTAGGGGGAAGTTCTTC; CDR3aa: CASSQDLRGRGKFF; abundance: few; d_gene: -; j_gene: TRBJ2-1; v_gene: TRBV4-3
CDR3nt: TGTGCCAGCAGCTTATTCCTAGCGGGGGGCTCCTACGAGCAGTACTTC; CDR3aa: CASSLFLAGGSYEQYF; abundance: once; d_gene: TRBD2; j_gene: TRBJ2-7; v_gene: TRBV11-2
CDR3nt: TGTGCCAGCAGCTGGATGGTGGGGCCAGGGAACGCTGGGGCCAACGTCCTGACTTTC; CDR3aa: CASSWMVGPGNAGANVLTF; abundance: -; d_gene: -; j_gene: TRBJ2-6; v_gene: TRBV5-6
CDR3nt: TGCAGCGTTGGCGGACGGCAGAACACTGAAGCTTTCTTT; CDR3aa: CSVGGRQNTEAFF; abundance: few; d_gene: -; j_gene: TRBJ1-1; v_gene: TRBV29-1
CDR3nt: TGTGCCAGCACGCAGGACAACACCGGGGAGCTGTTTTTT; CDR3aa: CASTQDNTGELFF; abundance: -; d_gene: -; j_gene: TRBJ2-2; v_gene: TRBV7-2
CDR3nt: TGTGCCAGCAGCCCACGAGGGGGCCTAACGAACACCGGGGAGCTGTTTTTT; CDR3aa: CASSPRGGLTNTGELFF; abundance: -; d_gene: TRBD1; j_gene: TRBJ2-2; v_gene: TRBV11-1
CDR3nt: TGTGCCAGCAGTTACGACAGTAACTATGGCTACACCTTC; CDR3aa: CASSYDSNYGYTF; abundance: -; d_gene: -; j_gene: TRBJ1-2; v_gene: TRBV6-5
CDR3nt: TGCAGTGCTAGCCCAGGCTACACCTTC; CDR3aa: CSASPGYTF; abundance: -; d_gene: -; j_gene: TRBJ1-2; v_gene: TRBV20-1
CDR3nt: TGTGCCAGCAGCTCTCGGGCTGCCGGGGGGGGTTCACCCCTCCACTTT; CDR3aa: CASSSRAAGGGSPLHF; abundance: few; d_gene: -; j_gene: TRBJ1-6; v_gene: TRBV27